The 16 T cell receptor beta chains listed next were all sequenced from one sample in a study of T-cell reconstitution after alpha-beta-depleted transplantation in children. Unique molecular identifiers were used to barcode this TCRbeta library. TCRdb fed the PCR reads into MiXCR, producing one record per CDR3 protein. The sample records 500,000 to 600,000 distinct CDR3 sequences, approximately 30% being singletons. The specimen comprised PBMCs, sampled before TCRalphabeta/CD19-depleted stem cell transplant. Receptors originate from a boy younger than two with Wiskott-Aldrich syndrome, due to receive a stem cell transplant.

This chain joins TRBV27 and TRBJ2-6; tentative D call: TRBD1 (5 bases). V was shortened by 4 bases and J by 4 bases, with 11 bases between the two germline ends. Germline-derived CDR1 and CDR2 are MNHEY and SMNVEV (reference sequence). This CDR3 region has 15 residues. The CDR3 sequence is CASSSWTSGANVLTF. Here the CDR3 DNA reads TGTGCCAGCAGTTCCTGGACATCAGGGGCCAACGTCCTGACTTTC.

There are a few counts of this clonotype. The rearrangement uses TRBV7-7 and TRBJ2-2; a possible D gene is TRBD1 (5 bases). Trimming pared 5 bases from V and 4 bases from J, leaving 14 bases between. CDR1 is SSHAT, CDR2 FNYEAQ, per germline (reference sequence). This CDR3 contains 15 residues. Written as DNA, the CDR3 is TGTGCCAGCAGCCCCCTGGGGCAGTTCACCGGGGAGCTGTTTTTT. This codes for CASSPLGQFTGELFF.

This clonotype has a handful of counts. The chain uses TRBV6-1 and TRBJ2-5; D unresolved. With 5 bases removed from V and 3 bases from J, the gap between germline ends came to 13 bases. This CDR3 contains 14 residues. Germline assignment: CDR1 MNHNS and CDR2 SASEGT. The CDR3 sequence: CASSPGQLEETQYF. CDR3 in DNA: TGTGCCAGCAGTCCCGGTCAGTTGGAAGAGACCCAGTACTTC.

V is TRBV30 and J is TRBJ1-2; D call uncertain. CDR1 and CDR2 (germline): GTSNPN, SVGIG (reference sequence). Deletions cut 2 bases from V and 2 bases from J, with 9 bases between. The CDR3 has 13 amino acids. The CDR3 DNA sequence: TGTGCCTGGAGTTATGGCGTCAACTATGGCTACACCTTC. Translated, it gives CAWSYGVNYGYTF. The whole variable domain, remainder taken from reference TRBV30 and TRBJ1-2, is SQTIHQWPATLVQPVGSPLSLECTVEGTSNPNLYWYRQAAGRGLQLLFYSVGIGQISSEVPQNLSASRPQDRQFILSSKKLLLSDSGFYLCAWSYGVNYGYTFGSGTRLTVV.

The chain carries TRBV5-1 and TRBJ2-5, with TRBD2 identical over 8 bases. The CDR3 runs to 14 residues. Germline values: CDR1 SGHRS, CDR2 YFSETQ. V trimming: 4 bases; J trimming: 7 bases; junction bases outside the gene matches: 9. CDR3 nucleotide sequence: TGCGCCAGCAGCGACGGGAGGGCCTTCGGGACCCAGTACTTC. Its protein product is CASSDGRAFGTQYF.

V gene TRBV18 combines with J gene TRBJ2-7; no clear D. Per germline, CDR1 KGHSH and CDR2 LQKENI. Trimming took off 2 bases at V and 3 bases at J, with 8 bases between the two ends. The CDR3 has 13 residues. CDR3 bases: TGTGCCAGCTCACCATTCCCAGTCTACGAGCAGTACTTC. Its translation: CASSPFPVYEQYF. Complete variable domain (other parts from reference TRBV18 and TRBJ2-7): NAGVMQNPRHLVRRRGQEARLRCSPMKGHSHVYWYRQLPEEGLKFMVYLQKENIIDESGMPKERFSAEFPKEGPSILRIQQVVRGDSAAYFCASSPFPVYEQYFGPGTRLTVT.

This clonotype showed up just a few times. The V call is TRBV5-1, the J call TRBJ2-5; D unresolved. CDR1 SGHRS and CDR2 YFSETQ come from the germline V gene. V was cut by 4 bases and J by 3 bases, with 7 bases left in between. CDR3 length: 12 amino acids. CDR3 region: CASSVTEETQYF. In DNA form, the CDR3 reads TGCGCCAGCAGCGTAACCGAAGAGACCCAGTACTTC.

With respect to this clonotype: Germline and junction disagree at one end, which may indicate a read error. The chain couples TRBV5-1 to TRBJ2-3; 14 bases align to TRBD2. CDR3 length: 14 amino acids. Germline CDR1 SGHRS, CDR2 YFSETQ. The CDR3 sequence: CASSSPGTSGSLHF. CDR3 sequence (DNA): TGCGCCAGCAGCTCGCCCGGGACTAGCGGGAGTCTACACTTT. Full variable domain (rest looked up from reference TRBV5-1 and TRBJ2-3): KAGVTQTPRYLIKTRGQQVTLSCSPISGHRSVSWYQQTPGQGLQFLFEYFSETQRNKGNFPGRFSGRQFSNSRSEMNVSTLELGDSALYLCASSSPGTSGSLHFGPGTRLTVL.

The chain combines TRBV5-1 with TRBJ2-3; D not resolved. Trimming pared 4 bases from V and 2 bases from J, leaving 17 bases between. Germline loops: CDR1 SGHRS, CDR2 YFSETQ. The CDR3 sequence is 16 residues long. CDR3 nucleotide sequence: TGCGCCAGCAGCAACCCCCCGACTGGGCCCACAGATACGCAGTATTTT. Translation: CASSNPPTGPTDTQYF.

The rearrangement links TRBV29-1 to TRBJ2-1, with D possibly being TRBD2 (5 bases). Trimming removed 3 bases from V and 8 bases from J, with 17 bases in between. Germline V gene data show CDR1 as SQVTM and CDR2 as ANQGSEA. CDR3 length: 14 residues. CDR3 residues: CSVEKDSLTDEQFF. The CDR3 DNA reads as TGCAGCGTTGAGAAGGACTCCCTGACCGATGAGCAGTTCTTC.

The table lists this clonotype with a few counts. CDR3 DNA sequence: TGCGCCAGCAGGAGCGGGACGAGGGGCACAGATACGCAGTATTTT. Its translation: CASRSGTRGTDTQYF. V usage is TRBV5-1 and J usage is TRBJ2-3; 7 nucleotides match TRBD2. V gave up 5 bases and J gave up 1 base; unmatched junction bases: 7. The CDR3 covers 15 residues. CDR1 SGHRS and CDR2 YFSETQ come from the germline V gene.

The chain links TRBV11-2 to TRBJ2-1; TRBD2 matches 9 bases. The CDR3 has 15 residues. V was pared by 8 bases and J by 5 bases, with 10 bases of the junction left unmatched. Germline assignment: CDR1 SGHAT and CDR2 FQNNGV. The CDR3 loop is CASGNVLAGHNEQFF. The CDR3 region has the DNA TGTGCCAGCGGCAATGTACTAGCGGGCCACAATGAGCAGTTCTTC.

This clonotype has more than one count but fewer than ten. The V and J genes are TRBV9 and TRBJ2-7; D unresolved. V gave up 0 bases and J gave up 0 bases, with 13 bases separating them. Germline CDR1 is SGDLS and CDR2 is YYNGEE. The CDR3 length is 16 residues. The chain's CDR3 is CASSVGTQRGSYEQYF. The CDR3 region has the DNA TGTGCCAGCAGCGTAGGTACCCAGCGAGGCTCCTACGAGCAGTACTTC.

The chain recombines TRBV5-1 with TRBJ2-1; D unresolved. CDR3 size: 14 residues. CDR1 and CDR2 (germline): SGHRS, YFSETQ. V was cut by 1 base and J by 4 bases, with 9 bases left in between. CDR3 sequence: CASSLWSAYNEQFF. The CDR3 bases are TGCGCCAGCAGCTTGTGGTCAGCGTACAATGAGCAGTTCTTC.

V and J are TRBV6-4 and TRBJ2-1, with D tentatively TRBD2 (5 bases). Deletions cut 0 bases from V and 6 bases from J, with 21 bases between. Germline CDR1 and CDR2: MRHNA and SNTAGT. The CDR3 totals 18 residues. The CDR3 coding sequence is TGTGCCAGCAGTGACTCTGAAACTCCGTCTAGCCTTCGCAATGAGCAGTTCTTC. Its translation: CASSDSETPSSLRNEQFF.

This chain connects TRBV9 to TRBJ2-1, with D tentatively TRBD1 or TRBD2 (6 bases each). This CDR3 region has 16 residues. Trimming took 5 bases from V and 0 from J, leaving 15 bases between them. From germline, CDR1 is SGDLS and CDR2 YYNGEE. The CDR3 region has the DNA TGTGCCAGCAGTTATAGAGGGGGGAGCTCCTACAATGAGCAGTTCTTC. Its translation is CASSYRGGSSYNEQFF. Filled out from reference TRBV9 and TRBJ2-1, the complete variable domain reads DSGVTQTPKHLITATGQRVTLRCSPRSGDLSVYWYQQSLDQGLQFLIQYYNGEERAKGNILERFSAQQFPDLHSELNLSSLELGDSALYFCASSYRGGSSYNEQFFGPGTRLTVL.